A single sample gave rise to the 28 T cell receptor beta chains below, sequenced in a study of blood T cell repertoires in COVID-19. TCRdb's table, derived via immunoSEQ multiplex PCR, lists solely in-frame clones and lacks some. The sample has about 160,000 clones, around 92% seen once; the top ten hold around 4.6%. What was sequenced was peripheral blood. The receptors come from a man aged 25 to 40 with COVID-19, enrolled during active disease.

V gene TRBV25-1 combines with J gene TRBJ1-4; 7 nucleotides agree with TRBD1. Germline CDR1 and CDR2: MGHDK and SYGVNS. The CDR3 covers 16 residues. V was clipped by 3 bases and J by 7 bases; unmatched bases: 11. CDR3 protein: CASSDQPGQSREKLFF. The CDR3 region has the DNA TGTGCCAGCAGTGACCAGCCGGGACAGAGTCGTGAAAAACTGTTTTTT.

The V call is TRBV7-9, the J call TRBJ1-2; TRBD1 matches 9 bases. Germline V gene data show CDR1 as SEHNR and CDR2 as FQNEAQ (reference sequence). CDR3 length equals 16 residues. The V segment lost 2 bases and the J segment 3 bases; nucleotides outside the gene matches: 7. Written as DNA, the CDR3 is TGTGCCAGCAGCTTACTACTTACAGGGGGCGACTATGGCTACACCTTC. This encodes CASSLLLTGGDYGYTF.

This chain uses TRBV11-3 with TRBJ2-1, with 12 nucleotides matching TRBD2. The CDR3 loop spans 14 amino acids. In germline, CDR1 is SGHNT, CDR2 YENEEA. V was clipped by 3 bases and J by 11 bases; unmatched bases: 5. CDR3 sequence: CASSFGLAGNKQFF. In nucleotides, the CDR3 is TGTGCCAGCAGCTTCGGACTAGCGGGAAACAAGCAGTTCTTC.

This chain uses TRBV28 with TRBJ2-1; 8 bases are a match to TRBD2. V dropped 4 bases and J dropped 0; count of bases not matched to a gene: 5. The CDR3 totals 16 residues. Germline CDR1 reads MDHEN; CDR2 reads SYDVKM. The CDR3 DNA follows: TGTGCCAGCAGTTCACTAGCGGAAACCTCCTACAATGAGCAGTTCTTC. It codes for CASSSLAETSYNEQFF.

This clone has just one count. The CDR3 DNA follows: TGTGCCAGCAGCTTGGTTGGACTCTCTGGAAACACCATATATTTT. It codes for CASSLVGLSGNTIYF. The chain carries TRBV5-5 and TRBJ1-3; no definite D call. From germline, CDR1 is SGHKS and CDR2 YYEKEE (reference sequence). This CDR3 comprises 15 residues. The germline V and J ends were trimmed by 0 bases and 0 bases, with 7 bases remaining between them.

The chain is built from TRBV19 and TRBJ1-4; D may be TRBD1 (5 bases). Germline values: CDR1 LNHDA, CDR2 SQIVND (reference sequence). Trimming pared 4 bases from V and 0 bases from J, leaving 9 bases between. The CDR3 is 15 amino acids. This CDR3 reads CASSNLGATNEKLFF. The CDR3 nucleotides read TGTGCCAGTAGTAACCTAGGGGCAACTAATGAAAAACTGTTTTTT.

V is TRBV5-1 and J is TRBJ2-6; 11 bases align to TRBD2. CDR1 is SGHRS, CDR2 YFSETQ, per germline. The V gene end was trimmed by 1 base and the J gene end by 0 bases; junction bases not matched to a gene: 3. The CDR3 totals 18 residues. CDR3 in amino acids: CASSLRLAGSSGANVLTF. The CDR3 DNA is TGCGCCAGCAGCTTGAGACTAGCGGGGAGCTCTGGGGCCAACGTCCTGACTTTC. The full variable domain, its missing parts supplied by reference TRBV5-1 and TRBJ2-6, is KAGVTQTPRYLIKTRGQQVTLSCSPISGHRSVSWYQQTPGQGLQFLFEYFSETQRNKGNFPGRFSGRQFSNSRSEMNVSTLELGDSALYLCASSLRLAGSSGANVLTFGAGSRLTVL.

The V gene is TRBV4-1, the J gene TRBJ2-7, with D maybe TRBD2 (6 bases). V was shortened by 0 bases and J by 5 bases, with 14 bases between the two germline ends. The CDR3 spans 15 residues. In germline, CDR1 is MGHRA, CDR2 YSYEKL. As DNA, the CDR3 is TGCGCCAGCAGCCAAGATCCCGGGAGTATAGACGAGCAGTACTTC. Translating gives CASSQDPGSIDEQYF.

This chain uses TRBV7-2 with TRBJ1-1, with D uncertain. The CDR3 is 15 amino acids. V lost 0 bases to trimming and J lost 5 bases, with 13 bases between them. The V gene's germline CDR1 is SGHTA and CDR2 FQGNSA. This CDR3 reads CASSLAQKRRTEAFF. In nucleotides, the CDR3 is TGTGCCAGCAGCTTAGCGCAGAAGAGGCGAACTGAAGCTTTCTTT.

This chain links TRBV28 with TRBJ2-7; TRBD2 is a possible D gene (6 bases). V dropped 0 bases and J dropped 2 bases, with 14 bases sitting between them. Per germline, CDR1 MDHEN and CDR2 SYDVKM. This CDR3 has 16 residues. The CDR3 nucleotides are TGTGCCAGCAGTTTATGGCTTCTAGCGCAAACCTACGAGCAGTACTTC. It specifies CASSLWLLAQTYEQYF.

The chain has TRBV29-1 and TRBJ2-7, with TRBD2 identical over 10 bases. CDR1 and CDR2 (germline): SQVTM, ANQGSEA. J lost 7 bases, V lost 6 bases, and 3 bases had no gene match. The CDR3 is 11 amino acids. CDR3 in DNA: TGCAGCGTCGGACTAGCGGCAGAGCAGTACTTC. Translating gives CSVGLAAEQYF.

The chain recombines TRBV27 with TRBJ1-5; D is perhaps TRBD1 (6 bases). The germline CDR1 and CDR2 sequences are MNHEY and SMNVEV (reference sequence). This CDR3 spans 16 amino acids. The V gene lost 4 bases and the J gene lost 1 base, with 14 bases spanning the gap. The chain's CDR3 is CASSSYGTRSNQPQHF. The CDR3 DNA reads as TGTGCCAGCAGTTCTTATGGGACACGAAGCAATCAGCCCCAGCATTTT.

This chain links TRBV11-3 with TRBJ2-1, with 9 bases aligning to TRBD1. The CDR3 sequence is 17 residues long. Germline lookup yields CDR1 SGHNT and CDR2 YENEEA. The trim removed 5 bases at V and 4 bases at J, leaving 12 bases unmatched. This CDR3 is CASSIGYGTGSYNEQFF. Here the CDR3 DNA reads TGTGCCAGCAGCATCGGATACGGGACAGGGAGTTACAATGAGCAGTTCTTC.

The rearrangement links TRBV19 to TRBJ2-1; 12 bases fit TRBD2. With V trimmed by 11 bases and J by 4 bases, 12 bases remained unmatched. Germline V gene sequence: CDR1 LNHDA, CDR2 SQIVND (reference sequence). This CDR3 has 16 amino acids. The CDR3 here is CASKRTSGVLYNEQFF. Written as DNA, the CDR3 is TGTGCCTCAAAAAGGACTAGCGGGGTTCTGTACAATGAGCAGTTCTTC.

The chain links TRBV27 to TRBJ2-7; D might be TRBD1 (6 bases). V lost 6 bases, J lost 6 bases, and 12 bases lay in between. The CDR3 is made up of 12 amino acids. CDR1 and CDR2 from the germline V gene are MNHEY and SMNVEV (reference sequence). This CDR3 reads CASRSGALEQYF. CDR3 nucleotides: TGTGCCAGCAGGTCAGGGGCCCTCGAGCAGTACTTC.

V and J are TRBV19 and TRBJ2-5, with 8 bases lining up with TRBD1. This CDR3 has 15 residues. Germline-derived CDR1 and CDR2 are LNHDA and SQIVND (reference sequence). Losses at the gene ends were 3 bases for V and 7 bases for J; bases not matched to a gene: 10. The CDR3 spells CASSIGDRPGGTQYF. The CDR3 coding sequence is TGTGCCAGTAGTATTGGGGACAGGCCAGGGGGGACCCAGTACTTC.

For this clone: This same CDR3 is encoded by further DNA sequences in the sample. The gene calls are TRBV5-4 and TRBJ1-1; 8 bases agree with TRBD1. Looked up from germline, CDR1 is SGHNT and CDR2 is YYREEE (reference sequence). V was pared by 2 bases and J by 4 bases, with 1 base of the junction left unmatched. The CDR3 is 13 amino acids. CDR3 bases: TGTGCCAGCAGCTTTACAGGGGGCACTGAAGCTTTCTTT. It specifies CASSFTGGTEAFF.

The chain is built from TRBV7-2 and TRBJ2-2; D is uncertain. This CDR3 has 15 amino acids. Germline values: CDR1 SGHTA, CDR2 FQGNSA. V was pared by 3 bases and J by 7 bases, with 15 bases between. CDR3 bases: TGTGCCAGCAGCTTCGGGTCCTTTGGTAGCGGGGAGCTGTTTTTT. It yields the protein CASSFGSFGSGELFF.

This chain joins TRBV7-3 and TRBJ1-2; D is possibly TRBD1 (5 bases). The V and J ends lost 4 bases and 0 bases respectively, with 9 bases between them. The germline gives CDR1 SGHTA, CDR2 FQGTGA. The CDR3 loop spans 14 amino acids. CDR3: CASSSGGSNYGYTF. DNA of the CDR3: TGTGCCAGCAGCTCCGGGGGATCTAACTATGGCTACACCTTC.

The rearrangement joins TRBV5-4 to TRBJ1-5; maybe TRBD1 (5 bases). Germline values: CDR1 SGHNT, CDR2 YYREEE (reference sequence). V was cut by 0 bases and J by 2 bases, with 9 bases left in between. This CDR3 has 15 amino acids. In DNA form, the CDR3 reads TGTGCCAGCAGCTTGGATGGGGGGGGCAATCAGCCCCAGCATTTT. Amino acids: CASSLDGGGNQPQHF.

The chain recombines TRBV19 with TRBJ1-2, with 7 positions matching TRBD1. Germline-derived CDR1 and CDR2 are LNHDA and SQIVND (reference sequence). The CDR3 length is 12 residues. With 10 bases clipped from V and 6 bases from J, the junction kept 8 bases outside the gene matches. The CDR3, as DNA: TGTGCCACCCACCACAGGGGTGATGGCTACACCTTC. Its translation is CATHHRGDGYTF.

The chain couples TRBV27 to TRBJ2-3; 7 bases match TRBD2. Losses at the gene ends were 5 bases for V and 0 bases for J; bases not matched to a gene: 11. This CDR3 contains 17 residues. Germline lookup yields CDR1 MNHEY and CDR2 SMNVEV (reference sequence). CDR3 coding DNA: TGTGCCAGCAGTCTTTACGGGCTAGCGGCTAGCACAGATACGCAGTATTTT. This gives the protein CASSLYGLAASTDTQYF.

For this clone: Other DNA sequences in this specimen translate into the identical CDR3. The rearrangement uses TRBV27 and TRBJ2-1; D not certain. Germline lookup yields CDR1 MNHEY and CDR2 SMNVEV (reference sequence). This CDR3 region has 11 residues. V was trimmed by 5 bases and J by 3 bases, leaving 2 bases between them. In nucleotides, the CDR3 is TGTGCCAGCAGTCTCTACAATGAGCAGTTCTTC. Residues: CASSLYNEQFF.

V usage is TRBV19 and J usage is TRBJ1-5; weak D call: TRBD1 (6 bases). The germline CDR1 and CDR2 sequences are LNHDA and SQIVND (reference sequence). V lost 10 bases and J 3 bases, leaving 13 bases between the germline ends. CDR3 length equals 13 residues. The CDR3 is CATADRANQPQHF. The DNA of the CDR3 is TGTGCCACCGCGGACAGAGCCAATCAGCCCCAGCATTTT.

The V call is TRBV10-1, the J call TRBJ1-2; TRBD1 matches 8 bases. V trimming: 6 bases; J trimming: 7 bases; junction bases outside the gene matches: 7. CDR3 size: 13 residues. Germline loops: CDR1 WNHNN, CDR2 SYGVQD (reference sequence). The CDR3 loop is CASSADRGGGYTF. For the CDR3, the DNA is TGCGCCAGCAGCGCCGACAGGGGAGGTGGCTACACCTTC.

The rearrangement links TRBV2 to TRBJ1-1; 7 bases fit TRBD1. The V gene end was trimmed by 9 bases and the J gene end by 0 bases; junction bases not matched to a gene: 10. Germline V lookup: CDR1 SNHLY, CDR2 FYNNEI. This CDR3 spans 15 amino acids. This CDR3 is CARGARDSLNTEAFF. CDR3 nucleotides: TGTGCCAGAGGTGCTAGGGACAGCTTGAACACTGAAGCTTTCTTT.

CDR3 amino acids: CASSPSWGDTIYF. The DNA of the CDR3 is TGTGCCAGCAGTCCGTCATGGGGGGACACCATATATTTT. The genes are TRBV27 and TRBJ1-3; tentative D call: TRBD1 (5 bases). The CDR3 is made up of 13 amino acids. Trimming shortened V by 5 bases and J by 8 bases, and 13 bases separated the two germline ends. Germline V lookup: CDR1 MNHEY, CDR2 SMNVEV (reference sequence).

This sequence joins TRBV5-1 and TRBJ2-7; TRBD2 is a possible D gene (5 bases). Germline V gene lookup returns CDR1 SGHRS and CDR2 YFSETQ. The CDR3 is made up of 12 amino acids. V was cut by 4 bases and J by 2 bases, with 7 bases left in between. The CDR3 sequence: CASSQEAYEQYF. CDR3 nucleotide sequence: TGCGCCAGCAGCCAGGAGGCCTACGAGCAGTACTTC.